A single sample gave rise to the 14 T cell receptor beta chains below, sequenced in a study of Ad26.COV2.S vaccination and SARS-CoV-2 variants (dated by TCRdb to the early 2020s). Libraries were constructed by the immunoSEQ multiplex PCR assay. The clones in this table, taken by TCRdb from immuneACCESS, are in-frame only. Not every clone is retained; where verified, under half of the shortfall comes from an unresolved V gene, and the cause of the rest is unknown. This sample lists 320,000 or so clones; roughly 90% were detected once. The ten largest make up around 5.5% of the sample. The sample's treatment or condition label, in plain terms: 15 to 20 received Ad26.COV2.S at low or high dose, single or two shots; 5 received placebo; per-sample allocation not given. Repertoires of vaccine and placebo recipients were sequenced from samples collected on day 63 after the first injection. The input for sequencing was peripheral blood, taken in a trial of Ad26.COV2.S vaccine versus placebo. Receptors were obtained from a person aged 18-65 years who received the Ad26.COV2.S COVID-19 vaccine or a placebo.

The CDR3, as DNA: TGTGCCAGCAGCCCAGACAGCCGCCTGGGCTACACCTTC. Protein product: CASSPDSRLGYTF. The chain joins TRBV13 to TRBJ1-2, with a possible D match to TRBD1 (5 bases). This CDR3 has 13 amino acids. Deletions cut 5 bases from V and 8 bases from J, with 15 bases between. Germline assignment: CDR1 PRHDT and CDR2 FYEKMQ (reference sequence).

The CDR3 here is CTTLRPGDEAFF. In DNA form, the CDR3 reads TGCACCACCCTACGCCCAGGGGACGAAGCTTTCTTT. The chain is built from TRBV29-1 and TRBJ1-1; D may be TRBD1 (6 bases). Germline-derived CDR1 and CDR2 are SQVTM and ANQGSEA. CDR3 length: 12 residues.

The genes are TRBV7-2 and TRBJ1-2, with 7 bases identical to TRBD1. Germline lookup yields CDR1 SGHTA and CDR2 FQGNSA. CDR3 length: 15 amino acids. V trimming: 5 bases; J trimming: 4 bases; junction bases outside the gene matches: 10. CDR3: CASSPSGTALYGYTF. The CDR3 bases are TGTGCCAGCAGCCCTAGCGGGACAGCTCTCTATGGCTACACCTTC. The whole variable domain, filled in from reference TRBV7-2 and TRBJ1-2, reads GAGVSQSPSNKVTEKGKDVELRCDPISGHTALYWYRQSLGQGLEFLIYFQGNSAPDKSGLPSDRFSAERTGGSVSTLTIQRTQQEDSAVYLCASSPSGTALYGYTFGSGTRLTVV.

V gene TRBV5-4 combines with J gene TRBJ1-1; tentative D call: TRBD1 (5 bases). Germline CDR1 reads SGHNT; CDR2 reads YYREEE (reference sequence). With 0 bases removed from V and 8 bases from J, the gap between germline ends came to 11 bases. This CDR3 has 13 residues. CDR3: CASSLGGGIEAFF. Here the CDR3 DNA reads TGTGCCAGCAGCTTGGGCGGGGGGATCGAAGCTTTCTTT.

The J gene is TRBJ1-5, the V gene TRBV5-8; D is uncertain. The CDR3 extends over 14 amino acids. The germline gives CDR1 SGHTS, CDR2 YDEGEE. V gave up 1 base and J gave up 4 bases, with 9 bases separating them. CDR3 DNA: TGTGCCAGCAGCTTGTATCAGTCTAATCAGCCCCAGCATTTT. Residues: CASSLYQSNQPQHF.

The V and J genes are TRBV7-3 and TRBJ2-1; 9 bases match TRBD2. The CDR3 runs 16 residues. Per the germline V gene, CDR1 is SGHTA and CDR2 is FQGTGA. The trim removed 1 base at V and 7 bases at J, leaving 8 bases unmatched. CDR3 sequence (DNA): TGTGCCAGCAGCTTAATAGGTGGACTAGCGTTGAATGAGCAGTTCTTC. It encodes CASSLIGGLALNEQFF. The whole variable domain, remainder taken from reference TRBV7-3 and TRBJ2-1, is GAGVSQTPSNKVTEKGKYVELRCDPISGHTALYWYRQSLGQGPEFLIYFQGTGAADDSGLPNDRFFAVRPEGSVSTLKIQRTERGDSAVYLCASSLIGGLALNEQFFGPGTRLTVL.

The V gene is TRBV7-9, the J gene TRBJ1-2; 9 nucleotides agree with TRBD1. Trimming took 5 bases from V and 1 from J; bases not matched to a gene: 2. CDR1 and CDR2 from the germline V gene are SEHNR and FQNEAQ (reference sequence). This CDR3 comprises 14 residues. The CDR3 sequence is CASSLTGGNYGYTF. The CDR3 DNA reads as TGTGCCAGCAGCCTGACAGGGGGTAACTATGGCTACACCTTC.

The V and J genes are TRBV7-8 and TRBJ2-4; tentative D call: TRBD1 (7 bases). Germline CDR1 reads SGHVS; CDR2 reads FQNEAQ. CDR3 length: 16 residues. V lost 5 bases and J lost 4, with 18 bases in between. The CDR3, as DNA: TGTGCCAGCAGCCTGCCCGGGGGCAGGGGGAAAAACATTCAGTACTTC. It specifies CASSLPGGRGKNIQYF.

Only one count was recorded for this clone. The chain carries TRBV3-1 (or the pseudogene TRBV3-2) and TRBJ2-3; 8 nucleotides match TRBD2. Germline V CDR1 and CDR2: LGHDT, YNNKEL (reference sequence). The CDR3 has 18 amino acids. After removal of 1 base from V and 4 bases from J, the junction contained 13 bases not matched to a gene. This chain's CDR3 is CASSQVYRLALRSDTQYF. The CDR3 nucleotides are TGTGCCAGCAGCCAAGTTTACAGACTAGCGCTTCGATCAGATACGCAGTATTTT.

This chain's CDR3 is CASSLVGTARSGANVLTF. DNA of the CDR3: TGTGCCAGCAGCTTAGTTGGGACAGCCCGCTCTGGGGCCAACGTCCTGACTTTC. J is TRBJ2-6 and V is TRBV7-2, with 7 bases matching TRBD1. V dropped 1 base and J dropped 0; count of bases not matched to a gene: 6. Germline V gene lookup returns CDR1 SGHTA and CDR2 FQGNSA. The CDR3 covers 18 residues. Looking up the rest from reference TRBV7-2 and TRBJ2-6 gives the full variable domain: GAGVSQSPSNKVTEKGKDVELRCDPISGHTALYWYRQSLGQGLEFLIYFQGNSAPDKSGLPSDRFSAERTGGSVSTLTIQRTQQEDSAVYLCASSLVGTARSGANVLTFGAGSRLTVL.

In its sample, this clone was seen a few times. This chain uses TRBV19 with TRBJ1-5; D is undetermined. V was cut by 3 bases and J by 3 bases, with 9 bases left in between. Germline lookup yields CDR1 LNHDA and CDR2 SQIVND (reference sequence). The CDR3 is made up of 14 amino acids. CDR3 nucleotides: TGTGCCAGTAGTATCGGGCCGATCAATCAGCCCCAGCATTTT. It translates to CASSIGPINQPQHF.

V and J are TRBV5-5 and TRBJ1-2; D is possibly TRBD1 (6 bases). CDR3 length equals 13 residues. Between the trimmed V and J ends, which lost 4 bases and 8 bases, there was a span of 15 bases. The germline gives CDR1 SGHKS, CDR2 YYEKEE (reference sequence). The chain's CDR3 is CASSDRTVGGYTF. CDR3 in DNA: TGTGCCAGCAGCGACCGGACAGTTGGAGGCTACACCTTC. Filled out from reference TRBV5-5 and TRBJ1-2, the complete variable domain reads DAGVTQSPTHLIKTRGQQVTLRCSPISGHKSVSWYQQVLGQGPQFIFQYYEKEERGRGNFPDRFSARQFPNYSSELNVNALLLGDSALYLCASSDRTVGGYTFGSGTRLTVV.

The J gene is TRBJ1-2, the V gene TRBV5-4, with 9 positions matching TRBD1. The CDR3 runs to 14 residues. Germline V CDR1 and CDR2: SGHNT, YYREEE (reference sequence). Trimming took 4 bases from V and 8 from J; bases not matched to a gene: 9. The CDR3 protein is CASSPPTGGRGYTF. The CDR3 DNA reads as TGTGCCAGCAGCCCACCGACAGGGGGGCGAGGCTACACCTTC.

This sequence joins TRBV2 and TRBJ1-5; tentative D call: TRBD1 (5 bases). The V gene lost 6 bases and the J gene lost 6 bases, with 12 bases spanning the gap. The CDR3 covers 13 residues. Germline V lookup: CDR1 SNHLY, CDR2 FYNNEI. CDR3 in amino acids: CASRPGPSQPQHF. In DNA, the CDR3 is TGTGCCAGCAGACCGGGACCATCTCAGCCCCAGCATTTT.